This entry describes one T cell receptor (beta chain). Its antigen is still unknown. Treatment specified: 15 to 20 received Ad26.COV2.S at low or high dose, single or two shots; a few received placebo; per-sample allocation not given. The study sampled participants on day 63 after the first vaccine or placebo injection. This adult donor, from Boston, was 18-55 years old. Profiled with immunoSEQ multiplex PCR; TCRdb holds only in-frame clones, not every one. The sample shows about 350,000 clones, more than 85% of them seen only once. The sample originates from a study of Ad26.COV2.S vaccination and SARS-CoV-2 variants. Overall study: Donor participated within the Ad26.COV2.S arm of the COV1001 trial. Whole-study results and caveats: Possible underestimation of total T cell responses by the TCR breadth and depth analyses was noted. Higher spike-specific TCR breadth was found in vaccine recipients than in placebo recipients.

This receptor was taken from a person between 18 and 60 years old who received the Ad26.COV2.S COVID-19 vaccine or a placebo. The sequencing used peripheral blood, collected in a trial of Ad26.COV2.S vaccine versus placebo.

Here the CDR3 DNA reads TGTGCCAGCAGCTGGACGGAACTCTACAATGAGCAGTTCTTC. Its protein product is CASSWTELYNEQFF. The chain employs TRBV7-9 and TRBJ2-1; D not resolved. There are 14 residues in the CDR3. Germline assignment: CDR1 SEHNR and CDR2 FQNEAQ (reference sequence). The V gene lost 4 bases and the J gene lost 3 bases, with 10 bases spanning the gap.